One and the same sample provided the 18 T cell receptor beta chains below, sequenced in a study of shared clonotypes between healthy human individuals. Sequenced by immunoSEQ multiplex PCR; TCRdb stores in-frame clones only, minus some. The sample has about 680,000 clones, about 74% seen once. Source material: memory CD4+ T cells sorted from blood. Noted subset: CD45RA-negative fraction. All receptors come from a woman aged 25 to 39 in good health.

This clone has just one count. This sequence joins TRBV5-1 and TRBJ2-1; 10 nucleotides match TRBD1. Looked up from germline, CDR1 is SGHRS and CDR2 is YFSETQ. The CDR3 runs to 15 residues. J gave up 7 bases and V 3 bases, and 7 bases lay outside the gene matches. This CDR3 reads CASSSRQGAGNEQFF. The CDR3 DNA reads as TGCGCCAGCAGCTCTAGACAGGGGGCGGGAAATGAGCAGTTCTTC.

This clone was detected once. The J gene is TRBJ2-5, the V gene TRBV6-1; 10 positions match TRBD2. Germline loops: CDR1 MNHNS, CDR2 SASEGT. J was trimmed by 6 bases and V by 3 bases; bases with no gene match: 7. This CDR3 region has 15 residues. In DNA, the CDR3 is TGTGCCAGCAGTGAGGGTCTAGCGGGAGTTAAGACCCAGTACTTC. It yields the protein CASSEGLAGVKTQYF.

This clone was detected many times. This CDR3 is also generated by other DNA sequences in the sample. The chain joins TRBV6-5 to TRBJ2-1; 9 nucleotides line up with TRBD2. The CDR3 contains 16 residues. V lost 4 bases to trimming and J lost 6 bases; unmatched junction nucleotides: 10. Germline V gene sequence: CDR1 MNHEY, CDR2 SVGAGI. The CDR3 coding sequence is TGTGCCAGCAGTTCGGTAGCGGGAGCCAGCGGCAATGAGCAGTTCTTC. Amino acids: CASSSVAGASGNEQFF.

The chain joins TRBV28 to TRBJ1-5; D not resolved. The CDR3 runs to 14 residues. V was shortened by 2 bases and J by 7 bases, with 12 bases between the two germline ends. Germline CDR1 MDHEN, CDR2 SYDVKM. CDR3 sequence (DNA): TGTGCCAGCAGTTTACCGAGGGAGGAACAGCCCCAGCATTTT. Its protein is CASSLPREEQPQHF.

The V gene is TRBV5-1, the J gene TRBJ2-6, with D unresolved. Germline V gives CDR1 SGHRS, CDR2 YFSETQ. V gave up 5 bases and J gave up 1 base, with 7 bases separating them. The length of the CDR3 is 14 residues. CDR3 sequence: CASRDGSGANVLTF. The CDR3 nucleotides are TGCGCCAGCAGAGACGGATCTGGGGCCAACGTCCTGACTTTC.

This clone occurred once. Here the CDR3 DNA reads TGTGCCAGCAGCTTTAGGCCGACCCAATCCTACAATGAGCAGTTCTTC. Translated: CASSFRPTQSYNEQFF. The chain couples TRBV7-8 to TRBJ2-1; no clear D. The CDR3 length is 16 residues. V shed 3 bases and J shed 1 base, with 13 bases lying between them. Germline values: CDR1 SGHVS, CDR2 FQNEAQ.

For the CDR3, the DNA is TGTGCCACCAGTCGGACCCGACAGGGTCTACACGAGCAGTACTTC. Encoded protein: CATSRTRQGLHEQYF. The chain links TRBV15 to TRBJ2-7; TRBD1 aligns across 7 bases. The V segment lost 6 bases and the J segment 5 bases; nucleotides outside the gene matches: 13. CDR3 length equals 15 residues. The germline gives CDR1 LNHNV, CDR2 YYDKDF (reference sequence).

This clone was seen ten or more times. Other DNA sequences within the sample encode an identical CDR3. V is TRBV19 and J is TRBJ2-7; TRBD1 matches 10 bases. CDR3 length equals 16 residues. V gave up 5 bases and J gave up 1 base; unmatched junction bases: 8. Germline CDR1 and CDR2: LNHDA and SQIVND (reference sequence). CDR3 sequence: CASSPPGDRGSYEQYF. The CDR3 nucleotides read TGTGCCAGTAGTCCACCCGGGGACAGGGGTTCCTACGAGCAGTACTTC.

This clone was seen once. The rearrangement joins TRBV5-4 to TRBJ1-4, with D hard to call. Per germline, CDR1 SGHNT and CDR2 YYREEE (reference sequence). Trimming took 0 bases from V and 0 from J, leaving 15 bases between them. This CDR3 is built from 18 residues. The CDR3 region is CASSLGPQRGATNEKLFF. The CDR3 DNA reads as TGTGCCAGCAGCTTGGGTCCTCAGAGAGGTGCAACTAATGAAAAACTGTTTTTT.

The chain carries TRBV4-2 and TRBJ2-1; weak D call: TRBD2 (5 bases). Trimming stripped 0 bases from V and 9 bases from J, with 18 bases between. This CDR3 is built from 16 residues. Germline lookup yields CDR1 LGHNA and CDR2 YNFKEQ. CDR3 region: CASSQDLSARLGEQFF. CDR3 DNA: TGTGCCAGCAGCCAAGATCTTAGCGCACGACTCGGTGAGCAGTTCTTC.

This clone was recorded many times. J is TRBJ2-1 and V is TRBV11-3; no firm D call. The CDR3 consists of 13 residues. Trimming cost V 0 bases and J 10 bases, with 10 bases left between them. Germline V gene sequence: CDR1 SGHNT, CDR2 YENEEA. The CDR3 here is CASSLEENLEQFF. CDR3 DNA sequence: TGTGCCAGCAGCTTAGAGGAGAACTTGGAGCAGTTCTTC. The full variable domain, rest sourced from reference TRBV11-3 and TRBJ2-1, is EAGVVQSPRYKIIEKKQPVAFWCNPISGHNTLYWYLQNLGQGPELLIRYENEEAVDDSQLPKDRFSAERLKGVDSTLKIQPAELGDSAVYLCASSLEENLEQFFGPGTRLTVL.

The chain employs TRBV19 and TRBJ2-3, with TRBD1 matching over 10 bases. The CDR3 is made up of 17 amino acids. From germline, CDR1 is LNHDA and CDR2 SQIVND (reference sequence). The trim removed 6 bases at V and 2 bases at J, leaving 11 bases unmatched. The CDR3 loop reads CASSRFTGTGVTDTQYF. The CDR3 nucleotides read TGTGCCAGTAGCCGTTTCACCGGGACAGGGGTCACAGATACGCAGTATTTT.

The gene calls are TRBV6-6 and TRBJ2-3; D not certain. Germline lookup yields CDR1 MNHNY and CDR2 SVGAGI (reference sequence). The V and J ends lost 0 bases and 6 bases respectively, with 4 bases between them. The CDR3 totals 12 residues. Written as DNA, the CDR3 is TGTGCCAGCAGTTACTCGAAGGATACGCAGTATTTT. Translated, it gives CASSYSKDTQYF.

This clone was detected once. The V gene is TRBV2, the J gene TRBJ1-1; D unclear. Germline CDR1 reads SNHLY; CDR2 reads FYNNEI. The CDR3 consists of 13 residues. V was trimmed by 6 bases and J by 1 base, leaving 9 bases between them. CDR3 nucleotide sequence: TGTGCCAGCAGCTTCTCTCGGAACACTGAAGCTTTCTTT. Translated, it gives CASSFSRNTEAFF.

This clone occurred once. The gene calls are TRBV7-8 and TRBJ1-1; unclear D gene. V shed 0 bases and J shed 3 bases, with 5 bases lying between them. CDR1 SGHVS and CDR2 FQNEAQ come from the germline V gene. The CDR3 runs 13 residues. Written as DNA, the CDR3 is TGTGCCAGCAGCTTAGCCCTGGACACTGAAGCTTTCTTT. Amino acid sequence: CASSLALDTEAFF.

This clone was seen more than once but under ten times. The J gene is TRBJ1-2, the V gene TRBV5-1; 9 nucleotides align to TRBD1. J lost 4 bases, V lost 0 bases, and 7 bases had no gene match. CDR1 and CDR2 (germline): SGHRS, YFSETQ. The CDR3 covers 16 residues. CDR3 sequence reads: CASSLGDRDGTYGYTF. In DNA form, the CDR3 reads TGCGCCAGCAGCTTGGGGGACAGGGATGGCACCTATGGCTACACCTTC.

This clone was observed a few times. Here the CDR3 DNA reads TGTGCCAGCAGCGCTGGGACTAGCCTTAGCACAGATACGCAGTATTTT. Translation: CASSAGTSLSTDTQYF. V gene TRBV11-2 combines with J gene TRBJ2-3, with 9 bases identical to TRBD2. V shed 5 bases, J shed 0 bases, and the junction held 6 bases outside the gene matches. The length of the CDR3 is 16 residues. Germline V gene lookup returns CDR1 SGHAT and CDR2 FQNNGV.

The J gene is TRBJ2-7, the V gene TRBV5-1; D unresolved. CDR1 is SGHRS, CDR2 YFSETQ, per germline. The ends were cut back, 0 bases at V and 3 bases at J, with 4 bases in the middle. This CDR3 has 12 amino acids. CDR3 DNA: TGCGCCAGCAGCTTGGATGGCTACGAGCAGTACTTC. Translation: CASSLDGYEQYF.